A selection of T cell receptor beta chains follows, all from one sample in a study of CD8+ T cells in alopecia areata. Assay: immunoSEQ multiplex PCR; the TCRdb copy retains only in-frame clones and omits some. The sample records 85,000 to 110,000 clones, roughly half being singletons. Material for sequencing was CD4+ T cells sorted from blood. These receptors were taken from a human donor in good health. Each CDR3 is given with its conserved first and last residue. A D gene is named only where the DNA matches it firmly. Clone size is not always given. Where it is, it says once, few, many or a class for expanded clones.

d_gene	abundance	j_gene	v_gene	CDR3nt	CDR3aa
TRBD2	few	TRBJ2-3	TRBV18	TGTGCCAGCTCAAGAGCGGGGGGAGATACGCAGTATTTT	CASSRAGGDTQYF
.	.	TRBJ2-2	TRBV5-1	TGCGCCAGCAGCCAGGACAAACGGAACGAAATCCTAAACACCGGGGAGCTGTTTTTT	CASSQDKRNEILNTGELFF
TRBD1	few	TRBJ1-2	TRBV7-9	TGTGCCAGCAGCTCCTGGCCCGGGACAGGGGCCTATGGCTACACCTTC	CASSSWPGTGAYGYTF
TRBD2	.	TRBJ2-1	TRBV2	TGTGCCAGCAGCCGAACGAGTACTAGCGGACCCTACAATGAGCAGTTCTTC	CASSRTSTSGPYNEQFF
.	.	TRBJ2-2	TRBV5-6	TGTGCCAGCAGCCCTACACGGGCCGGGGAGCTGTTTTTT	CASSPTRAGELFF
TRBD2	.	TRBJ2-1	TRBV28	TGTGCCAGCAGCCTACCGGGACTAGCGGACTACACGGCTGAGCAGTTCTTC	CASSLPGLADYTAEQFF
TRBD1	.	TRBJ2-1	TRBV7-2	TGTGCCAGCAGCTTAGCAGGGGGCTCTGGGGACAATGAGCAGTTCTTC	CASSLAGGSGDNEQFF
.	.	TRBJ2-5	TRBV7-8	TGTGCCAGCAGCTTAGCACCCTACCGGACGGGCGGGAAGACCCAGTACTTC	CASSLAPYRTGGKTQYF
.	once	TRBJ2-7	TRBV30	TGTGCCTGGAGTGTACGGAATTGGGGGATCACAGGGAGGTCCTACGAGCAGTACTTC	CAWSVRNWGITGRSYEQYF
.	few	TRBJ2-3	TRBV27	TGTGCCAGCAGTCCCCGACAGGGCACAGATACGCAGTATTTT	CASSPRQGTDTQYF
TRBD1	.	TRBJ1-5	TRBV13	TGTGCCAGCAGCCTTGGACAGGGGTTGAAGCCCCAGCATTTT	CASSLGQGLKPQHF
TRBD1	.	TRBJ1-5	TRBV6-5	TGTGCCAGCAGCCGACAGGGGAATCAGCCCCAGCATTTT	CASSRQGNQPQHF
.	.	TRBJ1-5	TRBV4-2	TGTGCCAGCAGCCAGGGAACTTTAGAGGGACAGCCCCAGCATTTT	CASSQGTLEGQPQHF
.	few	TRBJ2-6	TRBV30	TGTGCCTGGAGCTCTGGGGCCAACGTCCTGACTTTC	CAWSSGANVLTF
.	.	TRBJ2-2	TRBV2	TGTGCCAGCAGTCTTCGAGGAACCGGGGAGCTGTTTTTT	CASSLRGTGELFF
.	few	TRBJ2-5	TRBV7-2	TGTGCCAGCAGCCCCAATGGGGGGACAGAGACCCAGTACTTC	CASSPNGGTETQYF
.	few	TRBJ2-1	TRBV7-8	TGTGCCAGCACCTATTACAATGAGCAGTTCTTC	CASTYYNEQFF
TRBD1	.	TRBJ2-2	TRBV29-1	TGCAGCGTTGCCAGGGGGCTCACCGGGGAGCTGTTTTTT	CSVARGLTGELFF
.	.	TRBJ2-1	TRBV2	TGTGCCAGCAGTGCGGACAATGAGCAGTTCTTC	CASSADNEQFF
.	.	TRBJ1-3	TRBV14	TGTGCCAGCAGCCAAGAACACGGAAACACCATATATTTT	CASSQEHGNTIYF
.	.	TRBJ1-6	TRBV27	TGTGCCAGCAAATATTCACCCCTCCACTTT	CASKYSPLHF
.	.	TRBJ2-1	TRBV7-9	TGTGCCAGCAGACGCGCGGGGAACTCCTACAATGAGCAGTTCTTC	CASRRAGNSYNEQFF